These 12 T cell receptor beta chains originate from one sample sequenced in a study of blood T cell repertoires in COVID-19. Libraries were prepared by immunoSEQ multiplex PCR; TCRdb keeps only in-frame clonotypes and omits some of them. Counted here are more than 100,000 clones, roughly 86% occurring once; the ten biggest clones make up approximately 3.3%. Sequencing was carried out using peripheral blood. These receptors were taken from a woman in her fifties or sixties with acute or convalescent COVID-19.

This sequence joins TRBV15 and TRBJ2-3, with TRBD2 matching over 8 bases. CDR1 and CDR2 (germline): LNHNV, YYDKDF (reference sequence). The CDR3 has 17 residues. V gave up 0 bases and J gave up 2 bases; unmatched junction bases: 7. The CDR3 region is CATSRDRGGLVTDTQYF. In nucleotides, the CDR3 is TGTGCCACCAGCAGAGATAGGGGGGGACTAGTCACAGATACGCAGTATTTT.

The V call is TRBV5-1, the J call TRBJ1-4; 10 nucleotides match TRBD1. This CDR3 spans 22 amino acids. Trimming at V came to 2 bases and at J to 0 bases, leaving 19 bases not matched to a gene. Looked up from germline, CDR1 is SGHRS and CDR2 is YFSETQ. The CDR3 sequence: CASSFPMTTPGQGLATNEKLFF. The CDR3 bases are TGCGCCAGCAGCTTCCCTATGACAACTCCGGGACAGGGGCTTGCAACTAATGAAAAACTGTTTTTT.

This chain connects TRBV30 to TRBJ1-1, with D possibly TRBD1 on 5 matching bases. The length of the CDR3 is 14 residues. V was cut by 1 base and J by 1 base, with 10 bases left in between. The germline V gene has CDR1 GTSNPN and CDR2 SVGIG (reference sequence). The CDR3 is CAWSGRTRNTEAFF. The CDR3 nucleotides read TGTGCCTGGAGTGGCCGGACAAGGAACACTGAAGCTTTCTTT.

The chain links TRBV3-1 (or the pseudogene TRBV3-2) to TRBJ2-4; a possible D gene is TRBD1 (5 bases). Trimming shortened V by 4 bases and J by 3 bases, and 10 bases separated the two germline ends. Per the germline V gene, CDR1 is LGHDT and CDR2 is YNNKEL (reference sequence). CDR3 length: 14 amino acids. The CDR3 here is CASSPGQVKNIQYF. The CDR3 region has the DNA TGTGCCAGCAGCCCCGGACAAGTCAAAAACATTCAGTACTTC.

This chain links TRBV11-2 with TRBJ1-4, with unresolved D. This CDR3 region has 14 residues. Trimming left V 4 bases short and J 8 bases short, with 14 bases between. In germline, CDR1 is SGHAT, CDR2 FQNNGV. The CDR3 region is CASSSGRRTEKLFF. The CDR3 bases are TGTGCCAGCAGCTCCGGTCGGAGAACCGAAAAACTGTTTTTT.

The V and J genes are TRBV2 and TRBJ1-6; TRBD1 aligns across 8 bases. The germline V gene encodes CDR1 SNHLY and CDR2 FYNNEI. The CDR3 is 16 residues long. After removal of 5 bases from V and 2 bases from J, the junction contained 5 bases not matched to a gene. CDR3 DNA sequence: TGTGCCAGCAGTAGACAGGGGCGAACCTATAATTCACCCCTCCACTTT. Protein product: CASSRQGRTYNSPLHF.

CDR3 region: CASRRERGTDTQYF. CDR3 nucleotides: TGTGCCAGTAGGAGGGAGAGGGGCACAGATACGCAGTATTTT. V usage is TRBV19 and J usage is TRBJ2-3; TRBD2 is a possible D gene (5 bases). V gave up 6 bases and J gave up 1 base, with 11 bases separating them. This CDR3 contains 14 residues. Germline-derived CDR1 and CDR2 are LNHDA and SQIVND (reference sequence).

The J gene is TRBJ1-2, the V gene TRBV10-2; D is undetermined. This CDR3 has 13 amino acids. V lost 2 bases to trimming and J lost 5 bases, with 9 bases between them. The germline V gene encodes CDR1 WSHSY and CDR2 SAAADI. CDR3 coding DNA: TGCGCCAGCAGTGAGGGGAGGGCTTATGGCTACACCTTC. Its translation: CASSEGRAYGYTF.

DNA for the CDR3: TGTGCCAGCAGCCCAGGGACAGGGGGTAGGGCTGAAGCTTTCTTT. It yields the protein CASSPGTGGRAEAFF. The V and J genes are TRBV28 and TRBJ1-1; the match to TRBD1 covers 11 bases. The V segment lost 6 bases and the J segment 6 bases; nucleotides outside the gene matches: 9. The CDR3 spans 15 residues. The germline V gene has CDR1 MDHEN and CDR2 SYDVKM.

CDR3 loop: CASSVAGTDTQYF. CDR3 sequence (DNA): TGTGCCAGCAGCGTAGCAGGCACAGATACGCAGTATTTT. The rearrangement joins TRBV9 to TRBJ2-3; D is unresolved. V was shortened by 0 bases and J by 1 base, with 3 bases between the two germline ends. CDR3 length equals 13 residues. Germline values: CDR1 SGDLS, CDR2 YYNGEE.

This rearrangement joins TRBV19 to TRBJ2-1; TRBD2 agrees at 12 bases. Germline V lookup: CDR1 LNHDA, CDR2 SQIVND (reference sequence). There are 15 residues in the CDR3. After removal of 4 bases from V and 7 bases from J, the junction contained 5 bases not matched to a gene. This chain's CDR3 is CASSKLAGGRNEQFF. The DNA for the CDR3 is TGTGCCAGTAGTAAGCTAGCGGGAGGGCGTAATGAGCAGTTCTTC.

The chain uses TRBV4-2 and TRBJ2-3, with D possibly TRBD2 on 5 matching bases. Germline CDR1 LGHNA, CDR2 YNFKEQ. Trimming pared 5 bases from V and 4 bases from J, leaving 13 bases between. The CDR3 is 14 residues long. This chain's CDR3 is CASSSGLRADTQYF. The CDR3 region has the DNA TGTGCCAGCAGCTCAGGACTGCGTGCAGATACGCAGTATTTT.